The clone carrying this T cell receptor beta chain was counted at least ten times. These data belong to a study of identical twins. MiXCR was run by TCRdb on the 5' RACE reads, yielding one entry per CDR3 protein. Among approximately 590,000 distinct CDR3 sequences listed, nearly 10% were seen once. The trim removed 5 bases at V and 8 bases at J, leaving 7 bases unmatched. Germline CDR1 reads SGHAT; CDR2 reads FQNNGV. This CDR3 spans 15 amino acids. These data were also reused for a study on yellow fever vaccine responses in identical twins.

Sequencing was carried out using PBMCs. This chain connects TRBV11-2 to TRBJ1-6, with 9 bases matching TRBD1. This TCR came from a woman aged 18-35 years in good health. CDR3 bases: TGTGCCAGCAGCCCTAACAGGGGGCGTGATTCACCCCTCCACTTT. Its protein is CASSPNRGRDSPLHF.